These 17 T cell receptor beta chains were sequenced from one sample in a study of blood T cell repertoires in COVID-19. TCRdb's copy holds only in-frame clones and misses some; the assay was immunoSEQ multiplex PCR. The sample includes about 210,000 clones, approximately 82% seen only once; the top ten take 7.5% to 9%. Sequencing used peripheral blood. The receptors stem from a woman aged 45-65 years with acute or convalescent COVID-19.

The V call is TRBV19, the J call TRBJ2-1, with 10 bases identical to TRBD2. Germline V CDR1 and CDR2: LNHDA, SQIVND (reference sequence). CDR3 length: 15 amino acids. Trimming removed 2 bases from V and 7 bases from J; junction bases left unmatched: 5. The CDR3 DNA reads TGTGCCAGTAGTATACTAGCGGGAGTTGATAATGAGCAGTTCTTC. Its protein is CASSILAGVDNEQFF. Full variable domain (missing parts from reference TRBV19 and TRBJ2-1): DGGITQSPKYLFRKEGQNVTLSCEQNLNHDAMYWYRQDPGQGLRLIYYSQIVNDFQKGDIAEGYSVSREKKESFPLTVTSAQKNPTAFYLCASSILAGVDNEQFFGPGTRLTVL.

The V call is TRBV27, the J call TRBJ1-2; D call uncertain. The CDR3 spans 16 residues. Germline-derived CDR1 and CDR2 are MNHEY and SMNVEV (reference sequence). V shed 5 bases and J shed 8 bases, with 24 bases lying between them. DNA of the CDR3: TGTGCCAGCAGTCCATGGGAGGGTCCGGCCGGTAGAGGCTACACCTTC. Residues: CASSPWEGPAGRGYTF.

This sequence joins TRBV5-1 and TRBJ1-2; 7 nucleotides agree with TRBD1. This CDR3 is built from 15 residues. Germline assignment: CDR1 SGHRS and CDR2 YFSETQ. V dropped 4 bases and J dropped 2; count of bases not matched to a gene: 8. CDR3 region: CASSPVAGQNYGYTF. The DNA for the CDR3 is TGCGCCAGCAGCCCGGTCGCGGGACAGAACTATGGCTACACCTTC.

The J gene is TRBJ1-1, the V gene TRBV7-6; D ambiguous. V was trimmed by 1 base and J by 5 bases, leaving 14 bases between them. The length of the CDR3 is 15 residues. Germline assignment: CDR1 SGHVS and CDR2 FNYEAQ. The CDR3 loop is CASSLGGGISTEAFF. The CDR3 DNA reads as TGTGCCAGCAGCTTAGGGGGAGGGATTAGTACTGAAGCTTTCTTT. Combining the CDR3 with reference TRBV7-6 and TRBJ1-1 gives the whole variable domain GAGVSQSPRYKVTKRGQDVALRCDPISGHVSLYWYRQALGQGPEFLTYFNYEAQQDKSGLPNDRFSAERPEGSISTLTIQRTEQRDSAMYRCASSLGGGISTEAFFGQGTRLTVV.

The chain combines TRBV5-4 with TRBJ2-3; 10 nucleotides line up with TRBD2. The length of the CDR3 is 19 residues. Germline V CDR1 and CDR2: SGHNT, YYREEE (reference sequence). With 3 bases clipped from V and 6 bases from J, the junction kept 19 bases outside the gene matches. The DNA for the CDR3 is TGTGCCAGCAGCTCAAACCTGGCTAGCGGGAGAAGGGGGGCTGATACGCAGTATTTT. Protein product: CASSSNLASGRRGADTQYF.

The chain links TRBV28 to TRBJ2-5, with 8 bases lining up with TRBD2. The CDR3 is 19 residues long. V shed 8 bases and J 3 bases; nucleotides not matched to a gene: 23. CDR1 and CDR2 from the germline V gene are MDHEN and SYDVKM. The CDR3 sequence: CASRVLVGRTGTSKETQYF. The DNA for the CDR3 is TGTGCCAGCCGAGTTTTGGTTGGACGAACCGGGACTAGTAAAGAGACCCAGTACTTC.

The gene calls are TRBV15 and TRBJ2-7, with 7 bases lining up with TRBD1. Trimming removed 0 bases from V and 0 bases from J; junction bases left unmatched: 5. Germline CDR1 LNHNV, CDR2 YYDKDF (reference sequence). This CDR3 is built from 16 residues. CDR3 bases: TGTGCCACCAGCAGAGAGGGGACAGCTTACTCCTACGAGCAGTACTTC. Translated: CATSREGTAYSYEQYF.

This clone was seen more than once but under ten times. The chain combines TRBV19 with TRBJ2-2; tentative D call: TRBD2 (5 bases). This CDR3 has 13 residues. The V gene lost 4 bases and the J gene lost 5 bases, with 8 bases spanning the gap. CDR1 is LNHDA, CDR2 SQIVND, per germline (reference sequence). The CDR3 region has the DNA TGTGCCAGTAGTAAGCGGACGACCGGGGAGCTGTTTTTT. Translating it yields CASSKRTTGELFF.

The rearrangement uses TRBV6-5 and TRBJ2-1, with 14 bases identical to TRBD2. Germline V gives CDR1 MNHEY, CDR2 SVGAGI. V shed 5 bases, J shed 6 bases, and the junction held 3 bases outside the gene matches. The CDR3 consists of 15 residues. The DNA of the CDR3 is TGTGCCAGCAGTCGAGGGACTAGCGGGAGCAATGAGCAGTTCTTC. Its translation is CASSRGTSGSNEQFF.

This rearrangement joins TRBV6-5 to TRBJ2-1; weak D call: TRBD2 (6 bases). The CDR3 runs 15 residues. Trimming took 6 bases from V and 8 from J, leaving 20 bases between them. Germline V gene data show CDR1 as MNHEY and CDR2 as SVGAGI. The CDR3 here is CASSRRLGALDEQFF. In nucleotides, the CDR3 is TGTGCCAGCAGCCGTCGACTAGGGGCGTTGGATGAGCAGTTCTTC.

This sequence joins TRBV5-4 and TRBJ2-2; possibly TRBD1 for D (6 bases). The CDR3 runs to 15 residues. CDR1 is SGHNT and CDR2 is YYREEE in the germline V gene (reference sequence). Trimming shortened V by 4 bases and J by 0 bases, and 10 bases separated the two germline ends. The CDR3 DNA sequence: TGTGCCAGCAGCCCCAGGGGCGCGAACACCGGGGAGCTGTTTTTT. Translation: CASSPRGANTGELFF.

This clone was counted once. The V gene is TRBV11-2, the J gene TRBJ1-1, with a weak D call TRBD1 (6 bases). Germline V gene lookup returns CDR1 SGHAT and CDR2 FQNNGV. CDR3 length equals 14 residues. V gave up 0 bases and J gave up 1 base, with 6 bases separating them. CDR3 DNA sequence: TGTGCCAGCAGCTTAGAGACAGGGAACACTGAAGCTTTCTTT. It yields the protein CASSLETGNTEAFF.

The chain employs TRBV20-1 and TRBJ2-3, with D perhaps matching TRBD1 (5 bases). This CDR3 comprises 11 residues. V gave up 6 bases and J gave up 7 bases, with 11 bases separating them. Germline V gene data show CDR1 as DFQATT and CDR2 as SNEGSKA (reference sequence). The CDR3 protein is CSAPQGNTQYF. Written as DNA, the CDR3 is TGCAGTGCCCCTCAGGGAAATACGCAGTATTTT.

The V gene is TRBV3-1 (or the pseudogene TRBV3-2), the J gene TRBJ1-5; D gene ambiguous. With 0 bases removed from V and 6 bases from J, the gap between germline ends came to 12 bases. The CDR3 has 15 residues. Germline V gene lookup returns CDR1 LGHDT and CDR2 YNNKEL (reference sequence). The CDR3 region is CASSQDRGSSQPQHF. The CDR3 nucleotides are TGTGCCAGCAGCCAAGATCGCGGGTCAAGTCAGCCCCAGCATTTT.

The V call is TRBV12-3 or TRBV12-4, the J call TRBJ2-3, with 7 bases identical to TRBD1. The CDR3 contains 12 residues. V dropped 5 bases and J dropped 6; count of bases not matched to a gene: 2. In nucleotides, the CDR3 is TGTGCCAGCAGTACACAGGGGGATACGCAGTATTTT. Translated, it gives CASSTQGDTQYF.

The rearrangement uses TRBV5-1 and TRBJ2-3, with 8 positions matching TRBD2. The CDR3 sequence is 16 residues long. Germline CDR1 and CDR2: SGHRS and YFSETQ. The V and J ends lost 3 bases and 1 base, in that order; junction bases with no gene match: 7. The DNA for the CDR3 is TGCGCCAGCAGCTACATGGACGGGAGGGGCACAGATACGCAGTATTTT. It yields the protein CASSYMDGRGTDTQYF.

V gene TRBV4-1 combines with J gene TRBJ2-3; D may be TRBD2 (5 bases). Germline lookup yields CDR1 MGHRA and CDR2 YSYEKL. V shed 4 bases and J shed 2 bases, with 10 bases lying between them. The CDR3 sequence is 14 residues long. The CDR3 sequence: CASSRVAPTDTQYF. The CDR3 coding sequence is TGCGCCAGCAGCCGGGTAGCGCCCACAGATACGCAGTATTTT.